This paragraph covers one T cell receptor (beta chain) sequence. This sample is part of a study of shared T cell receptors in the human thymus. Sequencing was performed with immunoSEQ multiplex PCR; in TCRdb, only in-frame clones are kept and a portion is missing. The sample contains hundreds of thousands of clones, around 87% of which appear only once. The CDR3 extends over 16 amino acids. The V gene's germline CDR1 is SEHNR and CDR2 FQNEAQ (reference sequence). With V trimmed by 3 bases and J by 3 bases, 8 bases remained unmatched. In addition, the sample was reused for a study of human thymus T cells. That paper adds: Corrective heart surgery yielded resections, and these provided the thymus tissue. Seemingly biased V and J gene usage marked thymic and blood repertoires. Related research reported highly overlapping thymic repertoires among unrelated individuals.

The receptor was derived from a boy younger than two with a congenital heart defect. The chain carries TRBV7-9 and TRBJ2-3, with 8 bases aligning to TRBD1. Source material: thymocytes. DNA of the CDR3: TGTGCCAGCAGCTTCGCAGGGGGCGGTTGGACAGATACGCAGTATTTT. This encodes CASSFAGGGWTDTQYF.